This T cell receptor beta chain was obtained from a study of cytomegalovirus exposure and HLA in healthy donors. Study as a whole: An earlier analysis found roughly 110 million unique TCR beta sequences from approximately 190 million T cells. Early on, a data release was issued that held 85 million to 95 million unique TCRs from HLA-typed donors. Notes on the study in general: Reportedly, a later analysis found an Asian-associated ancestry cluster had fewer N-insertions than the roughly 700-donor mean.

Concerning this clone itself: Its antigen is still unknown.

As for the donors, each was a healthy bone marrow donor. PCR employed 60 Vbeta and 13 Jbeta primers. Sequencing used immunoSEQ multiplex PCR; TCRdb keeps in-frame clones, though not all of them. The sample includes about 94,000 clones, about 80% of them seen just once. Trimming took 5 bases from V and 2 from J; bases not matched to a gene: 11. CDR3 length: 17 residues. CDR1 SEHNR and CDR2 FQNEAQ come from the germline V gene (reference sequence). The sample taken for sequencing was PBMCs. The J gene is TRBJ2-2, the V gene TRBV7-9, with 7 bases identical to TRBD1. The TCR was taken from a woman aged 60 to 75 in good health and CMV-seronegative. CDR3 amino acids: CASSPSPGQTNTGELFF. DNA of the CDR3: TGTGCCAGCAGCCCGAGCCCGGGACAGACAAACACCGGGGAGCTGTTTTTT.